The clone carrying this TCR beta chain was seen only a few times. Its antigen is undetermined. The sample comes from a study of CD8 T cells in ankylosing spondylitis. Findings and limits, study-wide: Apparently characteristic of ankylosing spondylitis blood was a TCR beta motif (eight highly homologous variants). Within matched ankylosing spondylitis synovial fluid, disease-linked clones were reportedly significantly enriched. Relatively rare in peripheral blood, disease-linked clones were also CD8+. Certain motif variants had earlier appeared in reactive arthritis synovial fluid and blood.

Germline V gene lookup returns CDR1 ENHRY and CDR2 SYGVKD. V lost 2 bases, J lost 1 base, and 17 bases lay in between. The CDR3 spans 17 residues. Researchers built TCR beta libraries using quantitative 5'-RACE with molecular barcodes. TCRdb re-analysed the 5' RACE reads in MiXCR, keeping a single row per CDR3 protein. The sample yields some 700,000 distinct CDR3 sequences, about 20% seen once. The chain uses TRBV10-3 and TRBJ1-1, with D perhaps matching TRBD1 (6 bases). The sequence was collected from a male donor with ankylosing spondylitis. The sample consisted of blood, either unsorted or a sorted T cell fraction (not recorded which). The CDR3 reads CAISEGGLRKPNTEAFF. The CDR3 bases are TGTGCCATCAGTGAGGGGGGCCTCAGGAAACCGAACACTGAAGCTTTCTTT.